Listed below are T cell receptor beta chains from one sample, sequenced in a study of response to subunit inactivated influenza vaccine. TCRdb passed the RT-PCR reads through MiXCR, listing each CDR3 protein once. The sample has about 540,000 distinct CDR3 sequences, 20% to 25% seen once. A further study also used this sample, focusing on T cells expressing NK-cell markers.

Here the sequenced sample was CD4+ T cells sorted from PBMCs, taken approximately 13 days after vaccination. Source of these receptors: a man between 50 and 59 years old who received an inactivated influenza vaccine. Each CDR3 is given with its conserved first and last residue. A D gene is named only where the DNA matches it firmly. Rows give clone size only sometimes, using once, few, many, or a class for an expanded clone.

>NA|TRBJ2-3|TRBV5-6|TRBD2
TGTGCCAGCAGGCGACTAGCGGGGGGACTAAGCACAGATACGCAGTATTTT
CASRRLAGGLSTDTQYF
>few|TRBJ2-4|TRBV6-2/TRBV6-3|NA
TGTGCCAGCAGTTACCGGACAACATCCGAGAGGTACTTC
CASSYRTTSERYF
>NA|TRBJ2-3|TRBV9|NA
TGTGCCAGCAGCGTCCAGGCAACAGATACGCAGAATTTT
CASSVQATDTQNF
>NA|TRBJ2-7|TRBV20-1|NA
TGCAGTGCTAATGACAAGCCAGAAGAGCAGTACTTC
CSANDKPEEQYF
>few|TRBJ1-5|TRBV6-1|NA
TGTGCCGGAAACAGAGCATTTAATCAGCCCCAGCATTTT
CAGNRAFNQPQHF
>NA|TRBJ2-7|TRBV28|TRBD1
TGTGCCAGCAGACCTTACCGGGACAGGGTCCACGAGCAGTACTTC
CASRPYRDRVHEQYF
>few|TRBJ2-1|TRBV12-3/TRBV12-4|TRBD2
TGTGCCAGCAGTCCGCGGGAGGGCGGTGAGCAGTTCTTC
CASSPREGGEQFF
>NA|TRBJ2-4|TRBV20-1|NA
TGCAGTGCCTCACAGGGTAGGGACAACATTCAGTACTTC
CSASQGRDNIQYF
>NA|TRBJ2-2|TRBV18|NA
TGTGCCAGCTCACCGCAGCGAGCCGGGGAGCTGTTTTTT
CASSPQRAGELFF
>few|TRBJ2-3|TRBV5-1|NA
TGCGCCAGCAGCTCGGGGGGCGGTGCAGATACGCAGTATTTT
CASSSGGGADTQYF
>NA|TRBJ2-7|TRBV5-6|TRBD2
TGTGCCAGCAGCTCGGTCCTTAGCGGGAGGTACGAGCAGTACTTC
CASSSVLSGRYEQYF
>NA|TRBJ2-2|TRBV5-1|NA
TGCGCCAGTAGGGCCAGGGAGTTTGCCAGGACCGGGGAGCTGTTTTTT
CASRAREFARTGELFF
>NA|TRBJ2-3|TRBV24-1|NA
TGTGCCACCAGTGACCCCCTATCAGATACGCAGTATTTT
CATSDPLSDTQYF
>NA|TRBJ2-7|TRBV7-9|TRBD2
TGTGCCAGCAGCTCCCGACTAGCGGGAGGAATCGAGCAGTACTTC
CASSSRLAGGIEQYF
>NA|TRBJ2-1|TRBV20-1|NA
TGCAGTGCTAGAGAGACGTTAAGCTCCTACAATGAGCAGTTCTTC
CSARETLSSYNEQFF
>few|TRBJ2-7|TRBV10-3|TRBD2
TGTGCCACCGCCGTCGCGGGAGTGGCCTACGAGCAGTACTTC
CATAVAGVAYEQYF
>NA|TRBJ2-5|TRBV9|NA
TGTGCCAGCAGCGTAGCTGACTACCAAGAGACCCAGTACTTC
CASSVADYQETQYF
>NA|TRBJ2-1|TRBV12-3/TRBV12-4|TRBD1
TGTGCCAGCAGTTTTCGGGGGACAGGGTACTCACGCCCTAACAATGAGCAGTTCTTC
CASSFRGTGYSRPNNEQFF
>many|TRBJ2-2|TRBV11-2|NA
TGTGCCAGCAGCTCGGCCGGGCCCTTTCGGACCGGGGAGCTGTTTTTT
CASSSAGPFRTGELFF
>NA|TRBJ2-5|TRBV28|NA
TGTGCCAGCAGTTTTATACCTCAAGAGACCCAGTACTTC
CASSFIPQETQYF
>few|TRBJ2-1|TRBV20-1|TRBD2
TGCAGTGCTAGATCCCGACTAGCGGGAGTTAACTACAATGAGCAGTTCTTC
CSARSRLAGVNYNEQFF
>NA|TRBJ2-3|TRBV4-3|TRBD2
TGCGCCAGCAGCCAAGATCCTAGCGGGTATACTAGCACAGATACGCAGTATTTT
CASSQDPSGYTSTDTQYF
>NA|TRBJ1-1|TRBV4-1|NA
TGCGCCAGCAGCCAAGATTTGGGTAGGGCGGACACTGAAGCTTTCTTT
CASSQDLGRADTEAFF
>NA|TRBJ1-5|TRBV7-2|TRBD1
TGTGCCAGCAGCGCCCACGACAGGGCAAATCAGCCCCAGCATTTT
CASSAHDRANQPQHF
>NA|TRBJ2-3|TRBV14|NA
TGTGCCAGCAGCCAAGACCCAGGGGGGTCCCGCACAGATACGCAGTATTTT
CASSQDPGGSRTDTQYF
>few|TRBJ2-2|TRBV15|NA
TGTGCCACCAGCAGGGGGGGGACAAGGGCCGGGGAGCTGTTTTTT
CATSRGGTRAGELFF
>few|TRBJ1-5|TRBV20-1|NA
TGCAGTGCTAGATCATCCGGAGGCAATCAGCCCCAGCATTTT
CSARSSGGNQPQHF
>few|TRBJ1-1|TRBV11-2|NA
TGTGCCAGCAGCTTAGACCTCGGACGGACGAACACTGAAGCTTTCTTT
CASSLDLGRTNTEAFF
>few|TRBJ2-2|TRBV4-3|NA
TGCGCCAGCAGCCAAGAGGGGGTTTCGAACACCGGGGAGCTGTTTTTT
CASSQEGVSNTGELFF
>few|TRBJ1-1|TRBV20-1|NA
TGCAGTGCCGACGGACAGACTGAAGCTTTCTTT
CSADGQTEAFF
>few|TRBJ2-1|TRBV5-6|TRBD2
TGTGCCAGCAGCCACACGACTAGCGGGAGGGCCTGGGTTTACAATGAGCAGTTCTTC
CASSHTTSGRAWVYNEQFF
>few|TRBJ2-3|TRBV29-1|NA
TGCAGCGCCCGGGCGGGCAGGGGAAAGGATACGCAGTATTTT
CSARAGRGKDTQYF
>NA|TRBJ2-2|TRBV12-3/TRBV12-4|NA
TGTGCCAGCAGTCGGTGGCCCGGGGAGCTGTTTTTT
CASSRWPGELFF
>NA|TRBJ2-3|TRBV7-8|NA
TGTGCCAGCAGCGGCCAGAGTGGAGATACGCAGTATTTT
CASSGQSGDTQYF
>few|TRBJ1-5|TRBV7-9|TRBD1
TGTGCCAGCAGCTTAGGGACAGGGGCGACCAGCAATCAGCCCCAGCATTTT
CASSLGTGATSNQPQHF
>NA|TRBJ2-2|TRBV7-2|TRBD1
TGTGCCAGCAGCTTCCGGGACAGGGGGTCCACCGGGGAGCTGTTTTTT
CASSFRDRGSTGELFF
>few|TRBJ2-7|TRBV4-3|TRBD2
TGCGCCAGCAGCCAAGATTGGGCGGGACTAGCGGGAGCGGGCTCCTACGAGCAGTACTTC
CASSQDWAGLAGAGSYEQYF
>few|TRBJ2-3|TRBV7-9|NA
TGTGCCAGCAGCTTCCCCTCAGGGGTTTTGACAGATACGCAGTATTTT
CASSFPSGVLTDTQYF
>NA|TRBJ2-7|TRBV4-2|NA
TGTGCCAGCAGCCAATTCCTACAGGTCTACGAGCAGTACTTC
CASSQFLQVYEQYF
>few|TRBJ2-5|TRBV20-1|TRBD2
TGCAGTGCTAGAGTTACTAGCGGTAGTGAGACCCAGTACTTC
CSARVTSGSETQYF
>NA|TRBJ2-2|TRBV5-1|NA
TGCGCCAGTAAAGGTGCCGAGAACACCGGGGAGCTGTTTTTT
CASKGAENTGELFF
>few|TRBJ2-5|TRBV20-1|TRBD2
TGCAGTGCTAGCCACGGCAGGACTAGCGGGAGATATCAAGAGACCCAGTACTTC
CSASHGRTSGRYQETQYF
>few|TRBJ1-1|TRBV15|NA
TGTGCCACCAGCAGGCTCAAGAACACTGAAGCTTTCTTT
CATSRLKNTEAFF